This T cell receptor (beta chain) was retrieved from a study of blood T cell repertoires in COVID-19 (dated by TCRdb to 2018 to 2020). Regarding the complete study: Samples from collaborators originated in the United States, Italy and Spain and spanned both the acute and convalescent phases of COVID-19. A freely available public database, intended as a resource for researchers studying the immune response to SARS-CoV-2, is where the repertoires were released. The prospective study material was composed of cDNA or gDNA derived from T cells, B-cell-depleted T cells, or PBMCs. The samples were drawn from two sources: the first 160 participants of the ongoing ImmuneRACE study, and 1,254 subjects contributed by 6 global collaborators. Subjects who had been exposed to COVID-19, were actively infected with it, or had recovered from it provided the deeply sampled blood TCRbeta repertoires that made up the dataset. Where available, HLA class I and class II types were obtained from metadata supplied by the sample provider rather than from assay-based typing. Nearly every sample came with metadata listing a de-identified subject ID, COVID-19 status, age in years and sex.

For this clone: The clone's antigen remains unknown. Per-base qualities were not stored, and no clone one base away is much larger.

CDR1 and CDR2 were assigned from the germline V gene as MDHEN and SYDVKM. At the junction V is shortened by 7 bases and J by 7 bases, with 13 bases in between. The CDR3 sequence holds 12 residues, the cysteine and phenylalanine included. Only the CDR3 region is kept as DNA, spanning 36 bases read in frame from base 1. TCRbeta CDR3 regions were amplified from genomic DNA by means of the immunoSEQ Assay, a bias-controlled multiplex PCR. The published analysis was carried out like this. The number of nucleated cells in each sample was estimated by amplification of reference gene primers within the assay. Sequence reads were collapsed and filtered to measure the absolute abundance of every unique TCRbeta CDR3 rearrangement. For each sample, productive Simpson clonality was calculated as the square root of Simpson's diversity index across productive rearrangements. Not all clones reach the TCRdb copy of this immuneACCESS table, which keeps in-frame sequences only. Checked studies attribute under half of the gap to unresolved V genes and leave the rest unexplained. V, J and clone size derive from that table, while D and trimming were established from the DNA sequence. The sample table contains 150,000 to 200,000 clones; only one count was recorded for roughly 86% of them. Around 3.3% of the sample goes to the ten largest clones.

General conclusions and limits of the study: Clinical and demographic metadata were provided uncurated, with the amount varying by source and participant.

Whole blood was collected in K2EDTA tubes by collaborating institutions according to the institutions' own protocols. Collaborator samples were shipped for TCRbeta analysis as frozen whole blood, isolated PBMCs, or DNA extracted from either sample type. Recombination joined TRBV28 with TRBJ1-1; a tentative D call is TRBD1 (6 bases match). This receptor was obtained from a man aged 70-80 years with acute or convalescent COVID-19. What was sequenced was peripheral blood. The CDR3 corresponds to CASIGQSYEAFF. In nucleotide form, the sequence is TGTGCCAGCATAGGACAGAGTTATGAAGCTTTCTTT.